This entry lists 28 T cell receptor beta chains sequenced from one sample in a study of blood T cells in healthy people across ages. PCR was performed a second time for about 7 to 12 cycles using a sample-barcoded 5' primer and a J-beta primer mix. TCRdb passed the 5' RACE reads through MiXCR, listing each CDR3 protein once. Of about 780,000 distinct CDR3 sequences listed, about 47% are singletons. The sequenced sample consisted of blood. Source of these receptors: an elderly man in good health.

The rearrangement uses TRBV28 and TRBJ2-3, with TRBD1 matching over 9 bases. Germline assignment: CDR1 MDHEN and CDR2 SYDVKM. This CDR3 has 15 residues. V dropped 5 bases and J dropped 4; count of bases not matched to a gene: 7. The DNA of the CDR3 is TGTGCCAGCAGTCTACCGGGGACAGGGTCAGATACGCAGTATTTT. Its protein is CASSLPGTGSDTQYF.

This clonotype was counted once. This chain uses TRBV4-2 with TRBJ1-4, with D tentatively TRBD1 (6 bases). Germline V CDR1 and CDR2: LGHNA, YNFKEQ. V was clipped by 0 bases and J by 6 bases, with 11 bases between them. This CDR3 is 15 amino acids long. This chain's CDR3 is CASSQEPGEHEKLFF. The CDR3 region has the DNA TGTGCCAGCAGCCAAGAGCCAGGGGAACATGAAAAACTGTTTTTT.

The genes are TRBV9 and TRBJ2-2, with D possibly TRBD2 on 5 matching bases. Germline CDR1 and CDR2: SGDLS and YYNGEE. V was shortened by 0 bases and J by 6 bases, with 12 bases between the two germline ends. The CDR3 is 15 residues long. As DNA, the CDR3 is TGTGCCAGCAGCGTAGATGGGGTGCGGGCCGGGGAGCTGTTTTTT. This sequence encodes CASSVDGVRAGELFF.

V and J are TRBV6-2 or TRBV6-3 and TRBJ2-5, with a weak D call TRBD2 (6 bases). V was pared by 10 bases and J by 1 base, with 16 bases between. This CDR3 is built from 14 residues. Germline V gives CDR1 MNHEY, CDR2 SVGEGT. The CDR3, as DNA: TGTGCCACCCAAGGAGGGGCTTTCCAAGAGACCCAGTACTTC. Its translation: CATQGGAFQETQYF.

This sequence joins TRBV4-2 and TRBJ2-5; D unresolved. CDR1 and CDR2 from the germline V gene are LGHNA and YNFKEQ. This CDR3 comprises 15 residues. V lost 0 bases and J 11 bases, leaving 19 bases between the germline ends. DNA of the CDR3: TGTGCCAGCAGCCAAGAGAGAGTCTCCTACAATGAGCAGTACTTC. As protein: CASSQERVSYNEQYF.

Here the CDR3 DNA reads TGCAGCGTTGAAGAGGTACAGGGCTCTGGAAACACCATATATTTT. It is translated as CSVEEVQGSGNTIYF. The rearrangement joins TRBV29-1 to TRBJ1-3, with D possibly being TRBD1 (6 bases). The CDR3 is 15 amino acids. Germline V CDR1 and CDR2: SQVTM, ANQGSEA. V was cut by 0 bases and J by 0 bases, with 9 bases left in between.

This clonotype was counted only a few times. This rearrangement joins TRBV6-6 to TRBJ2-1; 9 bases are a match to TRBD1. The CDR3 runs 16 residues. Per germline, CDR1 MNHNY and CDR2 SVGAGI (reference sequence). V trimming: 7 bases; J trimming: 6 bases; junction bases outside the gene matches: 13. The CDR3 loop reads CASNSHRDRVINEQFF. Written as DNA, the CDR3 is TGTGCCAGCAACTCCCACCGGGACAGGGTTATCAATGAGCAGTTCTTC.

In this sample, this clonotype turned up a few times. Here the CDR3 DNA reads TGTGCCAGCAGCGTAGACCTCGCTGGGGCCAACGTCCTGACTTTC. Translating gives CASSVDLAGANVLTF. The chain couples TRBV9 to TRBJ2-6; no clear D gene. The CDR3 contains 15 residues. Trimming removed 0 bases from V and 2 bases from J, with 6 bases in between. Germline V gives CDR1 SGDLS, CDR2 YYNGEE.

CDR3 region: CASSSGLAGGGAQYF. CDR3 nucleotide sequence: TGTGCCAGCAGCTCGGGACTAGCGGGAGGGGGGGCCCAGTACTTC. The V call is TRBV7-2, the J call TRBJ2-5; 16 nucleotides align to TRBD2. With 4 bases clipped from V and 9 bases from J, the junction kept 5 bases outside the gene matches. This CDR3 is 15 amino acids long. Germline-derived CDR1 and CDR2 are SGHTA and FQGNSA.

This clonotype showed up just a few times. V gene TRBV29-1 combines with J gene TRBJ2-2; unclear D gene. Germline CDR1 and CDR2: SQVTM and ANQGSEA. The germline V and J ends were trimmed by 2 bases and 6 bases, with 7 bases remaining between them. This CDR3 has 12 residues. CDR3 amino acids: CSVEMLPGELFF. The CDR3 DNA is TGCAGCGTTGAAATGTTGCCCGGGGAGCTGTTTTTT.

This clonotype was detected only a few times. CDR3 region: CASNLPPTGMQFF. The CDR3, as DNA: TGTGCCAGCAACCTACCTCCGACCGGGATGCAGTTCTTC. The chain has TRBV9 and TRBJ2-1, with TRBD2 as a possible D gene (5 bases). Trimming pared 6 bases from V and 12 bases from J, leaving 19 bases between. Germline-derived CDR1 and CDR2 are SGDLS and YYNGEE. The CDR3 is made up of 13 amino acids.

The CDR3 nucleotides are TGTGCCAGCAACCAACTAGCGGGACCCTACGAGCAGTACTTC. As protein: CASNQLAGPYEQYF. The chain couples TRBV7-8 to TRBJ2-7; 10 nucleotides line up with TRBD2. Germline V gene data show CDR1 as SGHVS and CDR2 as FQNEAQ. The CDR3 covers 14 residues. The trim removed 7 bases at V and 2 bases at J, leaving 5 bases unmatched.

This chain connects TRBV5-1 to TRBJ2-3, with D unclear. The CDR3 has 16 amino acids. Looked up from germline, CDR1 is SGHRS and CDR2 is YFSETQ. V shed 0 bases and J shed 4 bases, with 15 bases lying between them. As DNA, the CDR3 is TGCGCCAGCAGCTTGGTAGAGGATTCAAGGGCAGATACGCAGTATTTT. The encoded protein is CASSLVEDSRADTQYF. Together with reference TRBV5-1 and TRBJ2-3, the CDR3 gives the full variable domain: KAGVTQTPRYLIKTRGQQVTLSCSPISGHRSVSWYQQTPGQGLQFLFEYFSETQRNKGNFPGRFSGRQFSNSRSEMNVSTLELGDSALYLCASSLVEDSRADTQYFGPGTRLTVL.

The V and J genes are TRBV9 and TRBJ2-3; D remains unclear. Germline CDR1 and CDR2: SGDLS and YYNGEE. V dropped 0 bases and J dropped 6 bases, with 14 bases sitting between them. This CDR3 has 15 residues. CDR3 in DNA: TGTGCCAGCAGCGTAGGGACGTTCGAAAGGGATACGCAGTATTTT. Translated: CASSVGTFERDTQYF.

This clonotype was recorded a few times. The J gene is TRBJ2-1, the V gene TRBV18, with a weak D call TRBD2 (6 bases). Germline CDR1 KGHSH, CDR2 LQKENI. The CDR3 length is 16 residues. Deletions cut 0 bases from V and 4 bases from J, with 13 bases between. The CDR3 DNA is TGTGCCAGCTCACCACCAGGTGCGGGAAGGTACAATGAGCAGTTCTTC. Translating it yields CASSPPGAGRYNEQFF.

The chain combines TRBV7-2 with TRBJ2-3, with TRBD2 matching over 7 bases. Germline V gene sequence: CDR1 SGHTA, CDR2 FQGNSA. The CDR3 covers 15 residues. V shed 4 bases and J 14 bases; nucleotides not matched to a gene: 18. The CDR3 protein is CASSSSGLDKYDAYF. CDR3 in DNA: TGTGCCAGCAGCTCTAGCGGCCTAGATAAGTACGACGCGTATTTT.

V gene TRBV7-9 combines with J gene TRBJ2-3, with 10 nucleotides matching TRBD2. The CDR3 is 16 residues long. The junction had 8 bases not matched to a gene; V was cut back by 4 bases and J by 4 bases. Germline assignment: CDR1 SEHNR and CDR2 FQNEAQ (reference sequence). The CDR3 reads CASSSSGRAGADTQYF. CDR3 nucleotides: TGTGCCAGCAGCTCAAGCGGGAGGGCTGGCGCAGATACGCAGTATTTT.

The CDR3 region has the DNA TGTGCCAGCAGCCCGCGAGAGGGGGCCTCCTACGAGCAGTACTTC. Translated, it gives CASSPREGASYEQYF. The V gene is TRBV4-2, the J gene TRBJ2-7, with TRBD1 matching 7 bases. This CDR3 is built from 15 residues. Germline lookup yields CDR1 LGHNA and CDR2 YNFKEQ. V was pared by 4 bases and J by 0 bases, with 6 bases of the junction left unmatched.

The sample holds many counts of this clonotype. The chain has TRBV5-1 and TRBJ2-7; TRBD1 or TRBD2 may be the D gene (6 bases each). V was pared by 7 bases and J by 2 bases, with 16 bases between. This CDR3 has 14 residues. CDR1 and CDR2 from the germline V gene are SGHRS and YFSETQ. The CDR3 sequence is CASSPGAKPYEQYF. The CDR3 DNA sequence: TGCGCCAGCTCTCCGGGGGCGAAGCCCTACGAGCAGTACTTC.

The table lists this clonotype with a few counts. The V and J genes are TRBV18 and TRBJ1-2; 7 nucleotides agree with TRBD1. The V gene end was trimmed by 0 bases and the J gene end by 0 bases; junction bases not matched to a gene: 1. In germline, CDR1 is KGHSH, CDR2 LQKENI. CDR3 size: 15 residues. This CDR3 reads CASSPPTGSNYGYTF. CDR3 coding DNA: TGTGCCAGCTCACCACCGACAGGGTCTAACTATGGCTACACCTTC.

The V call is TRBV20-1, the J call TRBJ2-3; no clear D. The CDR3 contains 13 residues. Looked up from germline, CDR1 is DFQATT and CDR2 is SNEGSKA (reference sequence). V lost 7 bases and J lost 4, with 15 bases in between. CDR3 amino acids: CSGRVRVSDTQYF. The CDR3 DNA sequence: TGCAGTGGAAGGGTTCGGGTCTCAGATACGCAGTATTTT.

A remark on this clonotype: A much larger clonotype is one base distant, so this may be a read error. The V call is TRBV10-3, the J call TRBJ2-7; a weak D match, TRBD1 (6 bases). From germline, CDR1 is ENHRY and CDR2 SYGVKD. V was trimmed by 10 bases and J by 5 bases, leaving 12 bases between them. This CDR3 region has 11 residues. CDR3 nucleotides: TGTGCCAGCAGCAGACAGGACGAGCAGTACTTC. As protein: CASSRQDEQYF.

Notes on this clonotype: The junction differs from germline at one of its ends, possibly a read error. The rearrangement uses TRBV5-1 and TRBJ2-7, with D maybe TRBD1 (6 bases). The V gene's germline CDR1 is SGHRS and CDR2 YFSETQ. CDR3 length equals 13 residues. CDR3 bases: TGCGTCAGCAGCTTGGGACAAAACTACGAGCAGTACTTC. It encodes CVSSLGQNYEQYF.

The CDR3 region is CASSLEGRASSGANVLTF. CDR3 DNA sequence: TGCGCCAGCAGCTTGGAAGGACGGGCGAGCTCTGGGGCCAACGTCCTGACTTTC. This chain connects TRBV5-1 to TRBJ2-6, with D unclear. V was cut by 0 bases and J by 0 bases, with 13 bases left in between. Germline assignment: CDR1 SGHRS and CDR2 YFSETQ. CDR3 length equals 18 residues.

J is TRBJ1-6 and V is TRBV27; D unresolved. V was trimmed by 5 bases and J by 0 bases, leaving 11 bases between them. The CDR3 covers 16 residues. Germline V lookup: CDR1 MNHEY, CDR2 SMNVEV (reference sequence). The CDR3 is CASSPVGSSYNSPLHF. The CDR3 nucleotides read TGTGCCAGCAGTCCGGTGGGGAGCTCCTATAATTCACCCCTCCACTTT.

CDR3 amino acids: CASSEQGKNTEAFF. CDR3 coding DNA: TGTGCCAGCAGCGAACAGGGGAAGAACACTGAAGCTTTCTTT. The chain has TRBV7-3 and TRBJ1-1; 7 nucleotides agree with TRBD1. V shed 5 bases, J shed 1 base, and the junction held 4 bases outside the gene matches. Germline V gene lookup returns CDR1 SGHTA and CDR2 FQGTGA. CDR3 length: 14 residues.

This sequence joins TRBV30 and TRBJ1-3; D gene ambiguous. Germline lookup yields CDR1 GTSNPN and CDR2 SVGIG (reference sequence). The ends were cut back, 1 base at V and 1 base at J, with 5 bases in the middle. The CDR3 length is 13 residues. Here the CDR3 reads CAWSGPSGNTIYF. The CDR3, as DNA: TGTGCCTGGAGTGGGCCATCTGGAAACACCATATATTTT.

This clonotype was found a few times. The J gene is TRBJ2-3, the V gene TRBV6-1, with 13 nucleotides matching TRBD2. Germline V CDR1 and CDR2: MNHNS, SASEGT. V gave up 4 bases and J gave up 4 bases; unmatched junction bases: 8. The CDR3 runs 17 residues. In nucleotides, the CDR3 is TGTGCCAGCAGTGCGTTCGGACTAGCGGGAGTTGCAGATACGCAGTATTTT. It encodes CASSAFGLAGVADTQYF.